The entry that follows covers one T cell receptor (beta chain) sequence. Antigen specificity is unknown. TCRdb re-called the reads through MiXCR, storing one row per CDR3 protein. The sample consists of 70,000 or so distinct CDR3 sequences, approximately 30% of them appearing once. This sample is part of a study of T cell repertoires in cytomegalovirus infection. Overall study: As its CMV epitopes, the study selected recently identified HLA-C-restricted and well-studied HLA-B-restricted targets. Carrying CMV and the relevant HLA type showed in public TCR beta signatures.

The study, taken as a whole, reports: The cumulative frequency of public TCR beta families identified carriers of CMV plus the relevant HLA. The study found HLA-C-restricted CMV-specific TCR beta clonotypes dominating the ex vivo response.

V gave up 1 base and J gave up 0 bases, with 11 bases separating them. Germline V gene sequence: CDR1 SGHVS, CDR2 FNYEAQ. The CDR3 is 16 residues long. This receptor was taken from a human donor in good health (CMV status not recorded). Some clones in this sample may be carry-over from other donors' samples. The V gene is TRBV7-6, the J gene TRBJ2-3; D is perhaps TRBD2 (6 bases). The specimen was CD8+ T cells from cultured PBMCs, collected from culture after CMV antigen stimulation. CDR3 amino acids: CASSLVAGGSTDTQYF. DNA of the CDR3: TGTGCCAGCAGCTTAGTAGCTGGGGGGAGCACAGATACGCAGTATTTT.